The entry that follows covers one TCR beta chain sequence. Its antigen specificity is not known. Base qualities are not recorded, but no much larger clone differs from it by a single base. High-throughput TCR beta sequencing profiled peripheral blood CD8+ and CD4+ T cells from healthy donors, Susac syndrome patients and multiple sclerosis patients. The Susac syndrome patients fulfilled recently defined diagnostic criteria for definite or probable disease. Bulk CD8+ and CD4+ T cells were purified magnetically by negative isolation, whereas CD8+ TEMRA cells were enriched by FACS. Blood was drawn into EDTA tubes, processed within 24 hours, and PBMCs were isolated by density gradient centrifugation. PBMCs destined for TCR sequencing were cryopreserved in liquid nitrogen and later thawed in a 37 °C water bath. The sorted or isolated CD4+, CD8+ and CD8+ TEMRA cells had a purity of 90% or higher. The junction shows trimming of 4 bases on V and 1 base on J, plus 17 bases between the germline ends. In the germline V gene, CDR1 corresponds to SGHDN and CDR2 to FVKESK. The CDR3 numbers 17 residues from cysteine through phenylalanine. Just the 51-base CDR3 DNA is kept, in frame starting at base 1.

This sample was included in a study of CD8 T cells in Susac syndrome (dated by TCRdb to the late 2010s). Regarding the research as a whole: Of the Susac syndrome patients who were sequenced, fewer than 10 were in clinical remission while more than five had clinically active disease. At blood withdrawal, Susac syndrome patients were either therapy-naive, taking corticosteroids (in some cases with IVIg as well), or taking IVIg alone. The study used repertoire sequencing to test whether antigen drove CD8+ T cell activation and differentiation in Susac syndrome.

Study-wide findings and limitations: The TCR sequencing and HLA analysis was acknowledged to have included a relatively small number of individuals. The CD4+ T cell repertoire of patients with Susac syndrome showed no detectable clonal expansion.

RNA was extracted with the RNeasy kit and roughly 0.5 to 1 ug was reverse transcribed using random hexamers. TCR beta CDR3 regions were amplified with the immunoSEQ multiplex PCR assay covering 54 Vbeta and 13 Jbeta segments. To correct PCR amplification bias, a synthetic template baseline was used for both primer optimization and computational correction. As for how the authors treated the data: Reads were annotated to V, D and J genes per IMGT and analyzed with immunoSEQ Analyzer, keeping only productive sequences. Clonality was calculated as one minus the Shannon entropy normalized by log2 of the number of productive unique sequences. Public and private clones were assessed among the 100 most prevalent clones of each patient and control. A clone was defined as Susac-specific if it was absent from the healthy and MS cohorts, from over 1,000 published viral clones and from other ImmuneACCESS disease sequences. The raw public data were reprocessed by TCRdb itself: fastp quality trimming at Q25, MiXCR clonotype calling, in-frame beta chains only. Duplicate CDR3 protein sequences are folded into a single record with the most common DNA and genes. TCRdb's processing, not the authors' own work, is the source of the V and J calls. The sample profile shows about 200,000 distinct CDR3 sequences; roughly 90% of them were found once. The top ten clones comprise around 0.1% of the sample.

The V gene is TRBV14 and the J gene is TRBJ2-1; the D gene is perhaps TRBD2, from 5 matching bases. The sequenced sample was CD4+ T cells from PBMCs. This sequence originates from a human donor with Susac syndrome. The CDR3 loop reads CASSPQVSGKSYNEQFF. The DNA sequence is TGTGCCAGCAGCCCTCAAGTGTCGGGAAAGTCCTACAATGAGCAGTTCTTC.